One sample yielded the 21 T cell receptor beta chains listed below, sequenced in a study of blood T cell repertoires in COVID-19 (dated by TCRdb to about 2020). Library method: the immunoSEQ multiplex PCR assay. In its TCRdb copy, this immuneACCESS table keeps in-frame sequences only and misses some clones. Where compared with another copy, unresolved V genes explain less than half of these, and the others have no known cause. The table for this sample lists over 200,000 clones; around nine tenths of them were counted only once. The ten biggest clones cover roughly 9.8% of the sample. The specimen was peripheral blood. The receptors were gathered from a man in his forties or fifties who had recovered from COVID-19.

The V call is TRBV5-4, the J call TRBJ1-1; possibly TRBD1 for D (5 bases). Germline V gives CDR1 SGHNT, CDR2 YYREEE (reference sequence). Between the trimmed V and J ends, which lost 4 bases and 0 bases, there was a span of 22 bases. CDR3 length equals 18 residues. CDR3 nucleotide sequence: TGTGCCAGCAGCGGAACCGCGGGACGGAGGGGCTTGAACACTGAAGCTTTCTTT. Translated, it gives CASSGTAGRRGLNTEAFF.

The chain links TRBV29-1 to TRBJ2-2, with 10 bases that match TRBD1. Germline V CDR1 and CDR2: SQVTM, ANQGSEA. The CDR3 is 14 residues long. J lost 5 bases, V lost 6 bases, and 6 bases had no gene match. The DNA of the CDR3 is TGCAGCGTGAGGGGGACAGGGGCAACCGGGGAGCTGTTTTTT. It is translated as CSVRGTGATGELFF.

This clone came up once. This chain uses TRBV7-9 with TRBJ1-2; TRBD1 aligns across 8 bases. This CDR3 spans 14 amino acids. Germline CDR1 SEHNR, CDR2 FQNEAQ (reference sequence). V shed 4 bases, J shed 1 base, and the junction held 2 bases outside the gene matches. The CDR3 loop is CASSWGQDNYGYTF. Here the CDR3 DNA reads TGTGCCAGCAGCTGGGGACAGGATAACTATGGCTACACCTTC.

This chain connects TRBV6-5 to TRBJ2-6; TRBD1 is a possible D gene (5 bases). The germline V gene encodes CDR1 MNHEY and CDR2 SVGAGI. The length of the CDR3 is 15 residues. V lost 3 bases, J lost 2 bases, and 8 bases lay in between. The CDR3 is CASSYVGAGANVLTF. The CDR3 DNA follows: TGTGCCAGCAGTTATGTAGGGGCTGGGGCCAACGTCCTGACTTTC.

This chain links TRBV29-1 with TRBJ2-1; D is unresolved. Looked up from germline, CDR1 is SQVTM and CDR2 is ANQGSEA. Trimming shortened V by 3 bases and J by 5 bases, and 8 bases separated the two germline ends. The CDR3 has 12 amino acids. The CDR3 DNA reads TGCAGCGTTGACCGGTCCAACAATGAGCAGTTCTTC. As protein: CSVDRSNNEQFF.

The rearrangement links TRBV6-2 or TRBV6-3 to TRBJ2-1; D is uncertain. The V and J ends lost 5 bases and 5 bases respectively, with 7 bases between them. In germline, CDR1 is MNHEY, CDR2 SVGEGT. CDR3 length: 12 residues. This CDR3 reads CASSPPNNEQFF. CDR3 nucleotide sequence: TGTGCCAGCAGTCCCCCTAACAATGAGCAGTTCTTC.

The V gene is TRBV5-1, the J gene TRBJ1-4; 10 bases map to TRBD1. Losses at the gene ends were 2 bases for V and 7 bases for J; bases not matched to a gene: 2. From germline, CDR1 is SGHRS and CDR2 YFSETQ. This CDR3 region has 14 residues. The CDR3: CASSFGTGVEKLFF. The DNA for the CDR3 is TGCGCCAGCAGCTTCGGGACAGGGGTTGAAAAACTGTTTTTT.

This CDR3 is CAWSLRGTSGRSGELFF. In nucleotides, the CDR3 is TGTGCCTGGAGTCTACGGGGTACTAGCGGGAGGTCCGGGGAGCTGTTTTTT. The chain recombines TRBV30 with TRBJ2-2; TRBD2 agrees at 12 bases. This CDR3 contains 17 residues. With 2 bases clipped from V and 6 bases from J, the junction kept 10 bases outside the gene matches. Per germline, CDR1 GTSNPN and CDR2 SVGIG (reference sequence).

This chain links TRBV6-1 with TRBJ2-7, with 7 bases matching TRBD1. Unmatched junction bases numbered 14, after V lost 4 bases and J lost 2 bases. This CDR3 has 17 residues. Germline values: CDR1 MNHNS, CDR2 SASEGT. As DNA, the CDR3 is TGTGCCAGCAGTGGCCTCCGGAACAGGGGCCCTACCTACGAGCAGTACTTC. It is translated as CASSGLRNRGPTYEQYF.

This chain connects TRBV6-5 to TRBJ2-7, with 9 bases matching TRBD2. The length of the CDR3 is 13 residues. Per the germline V gene, CDR1 is MNHEY and CDR2 is SVGAGI. After removal of 6 bases from V and 7 bases from J, the junction contained 7 bases not matched to a gene. The chain's CDR3 is CASRLSGRAEQYF. The CDR3 nucleotides read TGTGCCAGCAGACTTAGCGGGAGAGCGGAGCAGTACTTC.

The V call is TRBV6-6, the J call TRBJ2-7, with D perhaps matching TRBD1 (6 bases). The V end was cut by 7 bases, the J end by 3 bases, with 22 bases between. The length of the CDR3 is 16 residues. Germline V CDR1 and CDR2: MNHNY, SVGAGI (reference sequence). CDR3 protein: CASTRTHRAGYYEQYF. CDR3 DNA: TGTGCCAGCACCCGAACCCACAGGGCTGGCTACTACGAGCAGTACTTC.

The gene calls are TRBV6-5 and TRBJ2-1, with 9 nucleotides matching TRBD2. The J segment lost 8 bases and the V segment lost 1 base, leaving 6 bases of the junction unmatched. This CDR3 is 15 amino acids long. CDR1 MNHEY and CDR2 SVGAGI come from the germline V gene. CDR3 protein: CASSYYASGIHEQFF. The CDR3 DNA reads TGTGCCAGCAGTTACTATGCTAGCGGGATCCATGAGCAGTTCTTC.

V is TRBV11-2 and J is TRBJ2-7; D call uncertain. V lost 1 base, J lost 0 bases, and 4 bases lay in between. From germline, CDR1 is SGHAT and CDR2 FQNNGV. The CDR3 is 13 residues long. CDR3 in amino acids: CASSLAGSYEQYF. The CDR3, as DNA: TGTGCCAGCAGCTTAGCAGGCTCCTACGAGCAGTACTTC.

The chain has TRBV4-1 and TRBJ2-1; 10 positions agree with TRBD2. The germline V gene encodes CDR1 MGHRA and CDR2 YSYEKL. This CDR3 contains 17 residues. J lost 8 bases, V lost 1 base, and 11 bases had no gene match. The CDR3 nucleotides read TGCGCCAGCAGCCAAGCCGTACTAGCGGGAAGGTTCGATGAGCAGTTCTTC. Encoded protein: CASSQAVLAGRFDEQFF.

The CDR3 loop is CASSYSGPSGEQYF. CDR3 nucleotides: TGTGCCAGCAGTTACTCCGGTCCTTCGGGTGAGCAGTACTTC. The rearrangement uses TRBV6-5 and TRBJ2-7; D unclear. Germline values: CDR1 MNHEY, CDR2 SVGAGI. V shed 0 bases and J shed 7 bases, with 13 bases lying between them. The CDR3 contains 14 residues.

The rearrangement links TRBV12-3 or TRBV12-4 to TRBJ1-2; 7 nucleotides line up with TRBD1. The CDR3 covers 13 residues. The J segment lost 4 bases and the V segment lost 5 bases, leaving 4 bases of the junction unmatched. The CDR3 spells CASSLQGLYGYTF. CDR3 nucleotide sequence: TGTGCCAGCAGTCTACAGGGGCTCTATGGCTACACCTTC.

V and J are TRBV18 and TRBJ1-2, with unresolved D. The V and J ends lost 4 bases and 3 bases respectively, with 9 bases between them. The CDR3 runs 13 residues. CDR1 and CDR2 (germline): KGHSH, LQKENI. The CDR3 protein is CASSRGRDYGYTF. The CDR3 DNA reads TGTGCCAGCTCACGCGGGCGGGACTATGGCTACACCTTC.

A single count supports this clone. The chain uses TRBV30 and TRBJ2-1, with D possibly TRBD2 on 6 matching bases. Trimming shortened V by 2 bases and J by 4 bases, and 12 bases separated the two germline ends. CDR1 and CDR2 (germline): GTSNPN, SVGIG (reference sequence). The CDR3 contains 14 residues. In DNA, the CDR3 is TGTGCCTGGAGTACCGGGACTGGGTACAATGAGCAGTTCTTC. Translation gives CAWSTGTGYNEQFF. Together with reference TRBV30 and TRBJ2-1, the CDR3 gives the full variable domain: SQTIHQWPATLVQPVGSPLSLECTVEGTSNPNLYWYRQAAGRGLQLLFYSVGIGQISSEVPQNLSASRPQDRQFILSSKKLLLSDSGFYLCAWSTGTGYNEQFFGPGTRLTVL.

This rearrangement joins TRBV27 to TRBJ1-6, with TRBD1 as a possible D gene (6 bases). Germline lookup yields CDR1 MNHEY and CDR2 SMNVEV (reference sequence). Deletions cut 0 bases from V and 9 bases from J, with 12 bases between. The CDR3 contains 15 residues. The CDR3: CASSLSQGMLSPLHF. The CDR3 DNA is TGTGCCAGCAGTTTATCTCAGGGGATGCTTTCACCCCTCCACTTT.

The chain uses TRBV4-3 and TRBJ2-1; D is perhaps TRBD1 (7 bases). The V and J ends lost 1 base and 0 bases respectively, with 16 bases between them. The germline V gene encodes CDR1 LGHNA and CDR2 YSLEER. The CDR3 loop spans 18 amino acids. The CDR3 reads CASSQGGGRRDSYNEQFF. CDR3 nucleotide sequence: TGCGCCAGCAGCCAAGGAGGGGGCCGGCGGGACTCCTACAATGAGCAGTTCTTC.

The chain couples TRBV27 to TRBJ2-5, with 7 bases lining up with TRBD2. Germline V gene data show CDR1 as MNHEY and CDR2 as SMNVEV (reference sequence). V lost 5 bases and J lost 6; bases outside the gene matches: 9. CDR3 length equals 14 residues. The CDR3 DNA reads TGTGCCAGCAGTCCTAGGAGGGGAGGGCAGACCCAGTACTTC. Translation gives CASSPRRGGQTQYF.